Listed below are T cell receptor beta chains from one sample, sequenced in a study of blood T cell repertoires in COVID-19. Some clones are missing from TCRdb's copy, which holds only in-frame ones; the method was immunoSEQ multiplex PCR. The data contain 150,000 to 200,000 clones, 75% to 90% of them singletons. Material: peripheral blood. These receptors all stem from a woman in her sixties or seventies with COVID-19, enrolled during active disease. Both conserved end residues are part of each CDR3. D genes are given only for firm matches. Where a row states a size, it is once, few, many or the class of an expanded clone; other rows omit it.

.	TRBV10-1	.	TRBJ2-5	TGCGCCAGCAGTGAGTCAGGGGCCGTAGAAGAGACCCAGTACTTC	CASSESGAVEETQYF
TRBD1	TRBV27	once	TRBJ2-7	TGTGCCAGCAGTCCGGGACAGGGGGCGCTGAGCACCTACGAGCAGTACTTC	CASSPGQGALSTYEQYF
.	TRBV12-3/TRBV12-4	.	TRBJ1-5	TGTGCCAGCAGCTCGGGAGGGGATCAGCCCCAGCATTTT	CASSSGGDQPQHF
TRBD1	TRBV19	.	TRBJ1-1	TGTGCCAGTAGTATAGTGCCAGGGGGGACCACTGAAGCTTTCTTT	CASSIVPGGTTEAFF
.	TRBV28	.	TRBJ1-2	TGTGCCAGCAGTCTAAACAGGGTTGGCTACACCTTC	CASSLNRVGYTF
TRBD2	TRBV20-1	.	TRBJ2-3	TGCAGTGCTAGTGGGCTAGCGGGACAAACCACAGATACGCAGTATTTT	CSASGLAGQTTDTQYF
.	TRBV5-6	.	TRBJ2-5	TGTGCCAGCAGCTTGGAACAGAAAGAGACCCAGTACTTC	CASSLEQKETQYF
.	TRBV30	.	TRBJ2-1	TGTGCCTGGGGTTTCCGGATGGGCGAGCAGTTCTTC	CAWGFRMGEQFF
.	TRBV5-4	.	TRBJ2-5	TGTGCCAGCAGCTTGGCGGCAGCGGAGACCCAGTACTTC	CASSLAAAETQYF
TRBD2	TRBV6-5	.	TRBJ2-3	TGTGCCAGCAGTTACTCTAGCGGGACTACAGATACGCAGTATTTT	CASSYSSGTTDTQYF
TRBD2	TRBV19	once	TRBJ2-1	TGTGCCAGTAGCCTGACTAGCAGGAATGAGCAGTTCTTC	CASSLTSRNEQFF
.	TRBV5-1	.	TRBJ2-3	TGCGCCAGCAGCGATGCCCAAGGAGCAGATACGCAGTATTTT	CASSDAQGADTQYF
TRBD2	TRBV7-9	.	TRBJ2-5	TGTGCCAGCAGCTCCGACCTACGAGGCCCTAGCGGGAGCCTGGAGACCCAGTACTTC	CASSSDLRGPSGSLETQYF
.	TRBV7-9	.	TRBJ2-5	TGTGCCAGCAGCTTAGCCGGGGGAGAGACCCAGTACTTC	CASSLAGGETQYF
.	TRBV2	.	TRBJ2-7	TGTGCCAGCAGTCGGGGGAGAAGCTCCTACGAGCAGTACTTC	CASSRGRSSYEQYF
TRBD1	TRBV2	.	TRBJ1-3	TGTGCCAGCAGTCGAGACAGGGCTGGAAACACCATATATTTT	CASSRDRAGNTIYF
.	TRBV6-5	.	TRBJ2-1	TGTGCCAGCAGTTACAAGACTGTGCAGTTCTTC	CASSYKTVQFF
TRBD2	TRBV7-2	.	TRBJ2-1	TGTGCCAGCAGCCTCTCTAGCGGGCCCTCCTACAATGAGCAGTTCTTC	CASSLSSGPSYNEQFF
.	TRBV5-4	once	TRBJ1-2	TGTGCCATCAGAGACTCAAGTCACTATGGCTACACCTTC	CAIRDSSHYGYTF
.	TRBV6-5	.	TRBJ2-7	TGTGCCAGCAGGAGGGGACTTGCGGTAGGGGACGAGCAGTACTTC	CASRRGLAVGDEQYF
TRBD1	TRBV10-3	.	TRBJ1-1	TGTGCCATCAGTGACTCGACAGGGTTTGGCACTGAAGCTTTCTTT	CAISDSTGFGTEAFF
.	TRBV19	once	TRBJ1-1	TGTGCCAGTAGTATAGGCGGACATATGAACACTGAAGCTTTCTTT	CASSIGGHMNTEAFF
.	TRBV12-5	few	TRBJ1-1	TGTGCTAGCAGGGGAGCTTTCTTT	CASRGAFF
TRBD1	TRBV29-1	.	TRBJ1-2	TGCAGCGTTTCGTCAGGGGGAGCGGTCTATGGCTACACCTTC	CSVSSGGAVYGYTF
.	TRBV7-6	.	TRBJ2-2	TGTGCCAGCAGCTTAGCGTGGCGGAGGGAGCTGTTTTTT	CASSLAWRRELFF
.	TRBV28	.	TRBJ2-3	TGTGCCAGTACAGGGACCGCATGGACAGATACGCAGTATTTT	CASTGTAWTDTQYF
TRBD1	TRBV19	.	TRBJ1-5	TGTGCCAGTAGTGGAAACAGGGGTGTGAGCAATCAGCCCCAGCATTTT	CASSGNRGVSNQPQHF
TRBD2	TRBV7-2	.	TRBJ2-7	TGTGCCAGCAGCTTAGTGGGAGGGTCTATAAGCTCCTACGAGCAGTACTTC	CASSLVGGSISSYEQYF
TRBD1	TRBV7-2	few	TRBJ2-5	TGTGCCAGCAGCTTTTACGGGACAGCCTTCCAAGAGACCCAGTACTTC	CASSFYGTAFQETQYF
.	TRBV9	.	TRBJ1-2	TGTGCCAGCAGCCCCGGACAGAGGAACTATGGCTACACCTTC	CASSPGQRNYGYTF
.	TRBV27	.	TRBJ2-2	TGTGCCAGCAGTTTTCACAGGGCTTACACCGGGGAGCTGTTTTTT	CASSFHRAYTGELFF
TRBD2	TRBV27	few	TRBJ2-5	TGTGCCAGCAGTTTCGCCCGAACTAGCGGGAGAGCTGTGGAGACCCAGTACTTC	CASSFARTSGRAVETQYF
TRBD2	TRBV9	.	TRBJ2-3	TGTGCCAGCCAAGCGGGAGGAGATACGCAGTATTTT	CASQAGGDTQYF
.	TRBV2	.	TRBJ1-5	TGTGCCAGCAGCTCCGTCCCCCGGGGAAATTTCAATCAGCCCCAGCATTTT	CASSSVPRGNFNQPQHF
.	TRBV21-1	.	TRBJ2-7	TGTGCCAGCAGCAAAGCGCAGGGGTGGCAGTACTTC	CASSKAQGWQYF
TRBD2	TRBV7-9	once	TRBJ2-7	TGTGCCAGCAGACCAAGCGGGAGCTCCTACGAGCAGTACTTC	CASRPSGSSYEQYF
.	TRBV6-5	.	TRBJ2-5	TGTGCCAGCAGCCCCGCCGGACACGTCGGAGAGACCCAGTACTTC	CASSPAGHVGETQYF
TRBD1	TRBV10-1	once	TRBJ2-7	TGCGCCAGCGTTGACCCGGGACAGGGAAATTTTAGCTATCGCGAGCAGTACTTC	CASVDPGQGNFSYREQYF
.	TRBV30	.	TRBJ1-2	TGTGCCTGGAGCTCCAGCGCGGGCTACACCTTC	CAWSSSAGYTF
.	TRBV19	.	TRBJ2-1	TGTGCCAGTAGTATTGACTATCTCCCCAGCTCCTACAATGAGCAGTTCTTC	CASSIDYLPSSYNEQFF
TRBD1	TRBV7-2	.	TRBJ1-2	TGTGCCAGCAGCCCGCGAGGGACAGGGGGCTTTGGCTACACCTTC	CASSPRGTGGFGYTF
.	TRBV28	.	TRBJ2-7	TGTGCCAGCAGCCTACTCGGGAGCCCCTCCTACGAGCAGTACTTC	CASSLLGSPSYEQYF
TRBD1	TRBV7-9	.	TRBJ1-2	TGTGCCAGCAGCCAAGACAGGGGGCCTTATGGCTACACCTTC	CASSQDRGPYGYTF
TRBD2	TRBV6-2/TRBV6-3	.	TRBJ2-2	TGTGCCAGCAGTTACTCGAAAGGCGGGGGGCAAACCGGGGAGCTGTTTTTT	CASSYSKGGGQTGELFF
.	TRBV5-4	.	TRBJ1-1	TGTGCCAGCAGCGAGGAGGGTAAGTTGAACACTGAAGCTTTCTTT	CASSEEGKLNTEAFF
.	TRBV29-1	.	TRBJ2-7	TGCAGCGTTATCCCGATATCTAGGGGCTACTACGAGCAGTACTTC	CSVIPISRGYYEQYF
.	TRBV7-2	.	TRBJ2-5	TGTGCCAGCTCCCGGGCGGGGAATTTTCAAGAGACCCAGTACTTC	CASSRAGNFQETQYF
TRBD1	TRBV6-5	.	TRBJ1-1	TGTGCCAGCAGTAGACAGGGGAACACTGAAGCTTTCTTT	CASSRQGNTEAFF
TRBD1	TRBV5-8	once	TRBJ2-3	TGTGCCAGCAGCTGGGACAGTAGCACAGATACGCAGTATTTT	CASSWDSSTDTQYF
.	TRBV5-4	.	TRBJ1-6	TGTGCCAGCAGCACTATGGGGGGGGCAAGCTCCTATAATTCACCCCTCCACTTT	CASSTMGGASSYNSPLHF
.	TRBV5-1	.	TRBJ1-1	TGCGCCAGCAGCCCTGGACAGCCGGCCACTGAAGCTTTCTTT	CASSPGQPATEAFF